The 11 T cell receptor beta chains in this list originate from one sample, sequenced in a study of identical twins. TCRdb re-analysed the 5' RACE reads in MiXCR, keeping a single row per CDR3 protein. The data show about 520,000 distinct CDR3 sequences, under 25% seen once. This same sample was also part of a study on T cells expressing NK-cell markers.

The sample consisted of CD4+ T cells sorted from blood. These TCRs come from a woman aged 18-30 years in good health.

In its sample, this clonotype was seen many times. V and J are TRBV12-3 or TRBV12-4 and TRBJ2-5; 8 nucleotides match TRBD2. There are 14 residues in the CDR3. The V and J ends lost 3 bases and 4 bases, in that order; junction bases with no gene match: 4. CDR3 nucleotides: TGTGCCAGCAGTTTCTACGGGAGGGGAGAGACCCAGTACTTC. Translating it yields CASSFYGRGETQYF.

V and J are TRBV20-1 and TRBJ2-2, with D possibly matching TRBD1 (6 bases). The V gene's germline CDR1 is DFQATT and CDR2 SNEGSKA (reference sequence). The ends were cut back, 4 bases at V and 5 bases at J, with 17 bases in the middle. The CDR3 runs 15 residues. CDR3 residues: CSATFIGRGTGELFF. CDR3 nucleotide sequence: TGCAGTGCTACCTTCATAGGAAGGGGGACCGGGGAGCTGTTTTTT.

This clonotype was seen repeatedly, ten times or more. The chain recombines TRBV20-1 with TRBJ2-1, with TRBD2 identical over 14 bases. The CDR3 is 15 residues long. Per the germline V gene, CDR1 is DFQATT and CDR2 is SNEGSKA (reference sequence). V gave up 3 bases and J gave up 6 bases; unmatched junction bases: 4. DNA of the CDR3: TGCAGTGCTAGGAGTGGACTAGCGGGGGGCAATGAGCAGTTCTTC. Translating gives CSARSGLAGGNEQFF.

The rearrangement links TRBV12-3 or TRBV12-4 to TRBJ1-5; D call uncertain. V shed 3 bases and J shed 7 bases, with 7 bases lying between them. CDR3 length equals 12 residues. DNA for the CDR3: TGTGCCAGCAGTTTTGGAAAGCAGCCCCAGCATTTT. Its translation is CASSFGKQPQHF.

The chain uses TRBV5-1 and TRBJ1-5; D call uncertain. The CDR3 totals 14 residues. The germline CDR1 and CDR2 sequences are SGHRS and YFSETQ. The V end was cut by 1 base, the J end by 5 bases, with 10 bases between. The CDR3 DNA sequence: TGCGCCAGCAGCTTGTACGCTGGCGATCAGCCCCAGCATTTT. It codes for CASSLYAGDQPQHF.

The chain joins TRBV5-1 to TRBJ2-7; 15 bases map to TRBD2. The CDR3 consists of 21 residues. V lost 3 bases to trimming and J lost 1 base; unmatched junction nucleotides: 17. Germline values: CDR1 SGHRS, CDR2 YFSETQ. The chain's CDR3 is CASSSTFTGTSGGHRSYEQYF. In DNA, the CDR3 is TGCGCCAGCAGCTCCACTTTCACCGGGACTAGCGGGGGGCATAGATCCTACGAGCAGTACTTC.

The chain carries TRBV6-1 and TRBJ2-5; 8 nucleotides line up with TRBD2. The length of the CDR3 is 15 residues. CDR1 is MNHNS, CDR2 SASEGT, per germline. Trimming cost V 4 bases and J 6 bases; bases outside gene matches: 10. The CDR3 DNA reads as TGTGCCAGCAGTGGAGCGGGAGTAGGACAGAAGACCCAGTACTTC. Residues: CASSGAGVGQKTQYF.

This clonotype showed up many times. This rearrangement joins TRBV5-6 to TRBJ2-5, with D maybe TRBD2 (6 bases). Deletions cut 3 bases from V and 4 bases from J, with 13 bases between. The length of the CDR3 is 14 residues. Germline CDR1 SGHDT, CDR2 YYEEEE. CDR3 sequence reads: CASSWTTTAETQYF. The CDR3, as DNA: TGTGCCAGCAGCTGGACTACTACGGCAGAGACCCAGTACTTC.

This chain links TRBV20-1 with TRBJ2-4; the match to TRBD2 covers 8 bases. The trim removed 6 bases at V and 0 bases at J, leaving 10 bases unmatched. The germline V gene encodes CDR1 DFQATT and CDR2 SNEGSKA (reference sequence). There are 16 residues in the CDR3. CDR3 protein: CSAPAGAVIAKNIQYF. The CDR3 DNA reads TGCAGTGCCCCAGCGGGGGCGGTGATAGCCAAAAACATTCAGTACTTC.

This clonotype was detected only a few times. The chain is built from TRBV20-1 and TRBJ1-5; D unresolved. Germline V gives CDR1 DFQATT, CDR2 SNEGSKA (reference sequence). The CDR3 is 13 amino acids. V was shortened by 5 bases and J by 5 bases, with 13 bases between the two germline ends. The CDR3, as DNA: TGCAGTGCTCAACCGGAGGGCGATCAGCCCCAGCATTTT. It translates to CSAQPEGDQPQHF.

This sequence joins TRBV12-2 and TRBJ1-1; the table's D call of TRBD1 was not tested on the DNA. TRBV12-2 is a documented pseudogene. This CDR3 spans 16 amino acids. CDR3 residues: CASRLKGAYMNTEAFF. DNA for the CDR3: TGTGCAAGTCGCTTAAAAGGCGCATACATGAACACTGAAGCTTTCTTT.